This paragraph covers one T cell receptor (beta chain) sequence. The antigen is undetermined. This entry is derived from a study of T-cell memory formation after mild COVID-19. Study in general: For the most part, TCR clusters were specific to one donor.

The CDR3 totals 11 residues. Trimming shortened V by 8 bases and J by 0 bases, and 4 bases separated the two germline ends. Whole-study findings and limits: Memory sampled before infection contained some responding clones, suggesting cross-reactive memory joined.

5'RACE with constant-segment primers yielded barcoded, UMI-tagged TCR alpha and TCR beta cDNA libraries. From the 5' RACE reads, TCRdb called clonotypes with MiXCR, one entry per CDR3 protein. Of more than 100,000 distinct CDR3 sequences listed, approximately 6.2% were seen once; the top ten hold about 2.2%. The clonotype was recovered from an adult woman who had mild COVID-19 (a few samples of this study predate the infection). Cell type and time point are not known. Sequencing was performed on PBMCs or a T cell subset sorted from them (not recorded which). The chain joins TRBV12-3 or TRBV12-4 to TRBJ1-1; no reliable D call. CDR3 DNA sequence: TGTGCCAGCGGATTGAACACTGAAGCTTTCTTT. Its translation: CASGLNTEAFF.